A selection of T cell receptor beta chains follows, all from one sample in a study of response to subunit inactivated influenza vaccine. TCRdb reprocessed the RT-PCR reads with MiXCR, giving one entry per CDR3 protein. The data contain 450,000 to 550,000 distinct CDR3 sequences, around 25% of them singletons. The material sequenced was CD4+ T cells sorted from PBMCs, taken about 5 days after vaccination. The origin of the receptors is a man in his forties or fifties who received an inactivated influenza vaccine. CDR3s include the opening cysteine and the closing phenylalanine or tryptophan. A D gene is named only where the DNA matches it firmly. Clone size appears in some rows only: once, few, many, or a class for an expanded clone.

v_gene,j_gene,abundance,d_gene,CDR3aa,CDR3nt
TRBV12-3/TRBV12-4,TRBJ2-7,few,TRBD1,CASSLGQEPTYEQYF,TGTGCCAGCAGCCTAGGACAGGAGCCTACCTACGAGCAGTACTTC
TRBV20-1,TRBJ2-7,.,.,CSAAKIGYEQYF,TGCAGTGCTGCCAAAATTGGTTACGAGCAGTACTTC
TRBV14,TRBJ2-7,.,.,CASSQFASEQYF,TGTGCCAGCAGCCAGTTTGCGAGCGAGCAGTACTTC
TRBV4-3,TRBJ2-1,.,.,CASSQDSRDNEQFF,TGCGCCAGCAGCCAAGATTCGAGGGACAATGAGCAGTTCTTC
TRBV5-1,TRBJ2-3,.,.,CASSTPGTSSTDTQYF,TGCGCCAGCAGCACCCCCGGGACGTCTAGCACAGATACGCAGTATTTT
TRBV20-1,TRBJ1-1,.,TRBD1,CSASKGQALEAFF,TGCAGTGCTAGCAAGGGACAGGCCTTAGAAGCTTTCTTT
TRBV29-1,TRBJ2-1,few,TRBD2,CSVVTGLANPNEQFF,TGCAGCGTAGTTACGGGACTAGCGAACCCCAATGAGCAGTTCTTC
TRBV24-1,TRBJ2-5,few,.,CATSLGIAETQYF,TGTGCCACCTCCCTAGGGATAGCAGAGACCCAGTACTTC
TRBV12-3/TRBV12-4,TRBJ1-5,few,.,CASSGVDSNQPQHF,TGTGCCAGTTCGGGGGTGGATAGCAATCAGCCCCAGCATTTT
TRBV5-1,TRBJ2-7,.,.,CASSLASHPEQYF,TGCGCCAGCAGCTTGGCGAGTCACCCCGAGCAGTACTTC
TRBV19,TRBJ2-3,few,TRBD1,CASSILGQGAADTQYF,TGTGCCAGTAGTATATTGGGACAGGGGGCCGCAGATACGCAGTATTTT
TRBV5-6,TRBJ2-7,.,.,CASSFGRSTYEQYF,TGTGCCAGCAGCTTTGGCAGATCTACCTACGAGCAGTACTTC
TRBV6-1,TRBJ1-1,few,TRBD1,CASSSAGTGSEAFF,TGTGCCAGCAGTAGCGCCGGGACAGGTTCTGAAGCTTTCTTT
TRBV20-1,TRBJ1-4,.,.,CSARDAQGAPNEKLFF,TGCAGTGCTAGAGATGCCCAAGGTGCACCTAATGAAAAACTGTTTTTT
TRBV12-3/TRBV12-4,TRBJ2-1,many,.,CASRPYNEQFF,TGTGCCAGCCGCCCCTACAATGAGCAGTTCTTC
TRBV14,TRBJ2-7,.,.,CASSQQFGEQYF,TGTGCCAGCAGCCAACAATTCGGCGAGCAGTACTTC
TRBV5-1,TRBJ2-2,once,TRBD1,CASSAQTGRNTGELFF,TGCGCCAGCAGCGCCCAGACAGGGCGTAACACCGGGGAGCTGTTTTTT
TRBV4-3,TRBJ2-1,.,.,CASSQDLPGSSYNEQFF,TGCGCCAGCAGCCAAGATCTCCCTGGCAGCTCCTACAATGAGCAGTTCTTC
TRBV7-2,TRBJ2-2,.,TRBD1,CASSLPQGASTGELFF,TGTGCCAGCAGCTTGCCCCAGGGGGCGAGCACCGGGGAGCTGTTTTTT
TRBV20-1,TRBJ2-3,.,TRBD2,CSGLAGIPTDTQYF,TGCAGTGGACTAGCGGGAATACCCACAGATACGCAGTATTTT
TRBV20-1,TRBJ2-5,.,.,CSASRPAGIQETQYF,TGCAGTGCTAGTAGGCCCGCGGGCATCCAAGAGACCCAGTACTTC
TRBV18,TRBJ2-2,few,TRBD1,CASSTRQGDTGELFF,TGTGCCAGCTCAACCCGACAGGGCGACACCGGGGAGCTGTTTTTT
TRBV5-1,TRBJ2-1,many,.,CASSFAQYNEQFF,TGCGCCAGCAGTTTCGCCCAATACAATGAGCAGTTCTTC
TRBV12-3/TRBV12-4,TRBJ1-1,few,.,CASSLRRGPEAFF,TGTGCCAGCAGTTTAAGAAGGGGACCTGAAGCTTTCTTT
TRBV3-1,TRBJ2-2,.,TRBD1,CASSRKGQGAAGELFF,TGTGCCAGCAGCCGAAAGGGACAGGGGGCGGCCGGGGAGCTGTTTTTT
TRBV5-6,TRBJ2-7,.,.,CASSLEWTEYEQYF,TGTGCCAGCAGCTTGGAGTGGACGGAATACGAGCAGTACTTC
TRBV27,TRBJ2-5,few,TRBD2,CASSLKRLAGAMKTQYF,TGTGCCAGCAGTTTAAAAAGGCTAGCGGGAGCAATGAAGACCCAGTACTTC
TRBV4-2,TRBJ2-7,.,.,CASSHEYRQNSYEQYF,TGTGCCAGCAGCCACGAGTATCGACAGAACTCCTACGAGCAGTACTTC
TRBV7-9,TRBJ2-1,.,TRBD1,CASSSTGELSNNEQFF,TGTGCCAGCAGTTCGACAGGGGAATTAAGTAACAATGAGCAGTTCTTC
TRBV28,TRBJ2-4,.,TRBD1,CASSPGQGALNIQYF,TGTGCCAGCAGTCCCGGACAGGGGGCGTTAAACATTCAGTACTTC
TRBV28,TRBJ2-6,.,TRBD1,CASSQGATGANVLTF,TGTGCCAGCAGTCAGGGGGCCACTGGGGCCAACGTCCTGACTTTC
TRBV3-1,TRBJ1-1,.,.,CASRERVSTEAFF,TGTGCCAGCAGGGAAAGAGTTAGCACTGAAGCTTTCTTT
TRBV5-1,TRBJ2-7,few,.,CASSLGGLLNEQYF,TGCGCCAGCAGCTTGGGGGGCCTTTTGAACGAGCAGTACTTC
TRBV9,TRBJ1-6,.,.,CASSVQGLHNSPLHF,TGTGCCAGCAGCGTTCAGGGTCTTCACAATTCACCCCTCCACTTT
TRBV5-1,TRBJ2-2,few,.,CASSPAHTGELFF,TGCGCCAGCAGCCCCGCCCACACCGGGGAGCTGTTTTTT
TRBV12-3/TRBV12-4,TRBJ2-3,.,.,CARSLSHPPSTDTQYF,TGTGCCAGAAGTTTATCACACCCCCCTAGCACAGATACGCAGTATTTT
TRBV7-8,TRBJ2-1,.,.,CASSSRRSGNEQFF,TGTGCCAGCAGCTCCCGGAGGTCGGGGAATGAGCAGTTCTTC
TRBV7-2,TRBJ2-7,many,TRBD1,CASSLDRSSYEQYF,TGTGCCAGCAGCCTGGACAGGAGCTCCTACGAGCAGTACTTC
TRBV12-3/TRBV12-4,TRBJ2-1,.,TRBD2,CASNPGLAPAGEQFF,TGTGCCAGCAACCCGGGACTAGCACCGGCAGGTGAGCAGTTCTTC
TRBV20-1,TRBJ1-5,.,.,CSAKDSSNQPQHF,TGCAGTGCTAAGGACAGTAGCAATCAGCCCCAGCATTTT
TRBV25-1,TRBJ2-7,.,TRBD2,CASSGQTSGTYEQYF,TGTGCCAGCAGTGGCCAGACTAGCGGAACCTACGAGCAGTACTTC
TRBV6-6,TRBJ2-7,few,.,CASRPGQFYEQYF,TGTGCCAGCAGACCAGGACAGTTCTACGAGCAGTACTTC
TRBV4-3,TRBJ1-1,few,.,CASSQTTRETEAFF,TGCGCCAGCAGCCAAACAACCAGGGAGACTGAAGCTTTCTTT
TRBV20-1,TRBJ2-3,.,.,CSARGVTTDTQYF,TGCAGTGCTAGGGGGGTTACAACAGATACGCAGTATTTT
TRBV7-7,TRBJ2-5,.,TRBD2,CASSPGLAGGETQYF,TGTGCCAGCAGCCCCGGACTAGCGGGGGGAGAGACCCAGTACTTC
TRBV3-1,TRBJ2-7,many,.,CASSQGLYEQYF,TGTGCCAGCAGCCAAGGACTCTACGAGCAGTACTTC
TRBV7-2,TRBJ1-6,few,.,CASRTHRVPYNSPLHF,TGTGCCAGCAGGACTCACAGGGTCCCTTATAATTCACCCCTCCACTTT
TRBV6-1,TRBJ1-5,.,.,CASSEPGDYSNQPQHF,TGTGCCAGCAGTGAACCGGGGGATTATAGCAATCAGCCCCAGCATTTT
TRBV24-1,TRBJ2-2,.,TRBD1,CATSARTGGGLTGELFF,TGTGCCACCAGTGCGAGGACAGGGGGCGGCTTGACCGGGGAGCTGTTTTTT
TRBV7-3,TRBJ2-1,.,.,CASSLGGQNEQFF,TGTGCCAGCAGCTTAGGTGGGCAGAATGAGCAGTTCTTC
TRBV7-8,TRBJ2-1,.,TRBD2,CASSLAGREIEQFF,TGTGCCAGCAGCTTAGCCGGGAGGGAGATTGAGCAGTTCTTC
TRBV7-2,TRBJ2-3,.,.,CASNQNRGDTQYF,TGTGCCAGCAATCAGAATCGGGGGGATACGCAGTATTTT